This T cell receptor beta chain is from a study of Graves' ophthalmopathy and Graves' hyperthyroidism. General study results and limits: Blood also carried most expanded thyroid clonotypes exceeding 0.001 frequency. Ophthalmopathy and stable hyperthyroidism were discriminated by a 13-signature model, with roughly 90% sensitivity and about 76% specificity.

The sample holds a few counts of this clonotype. Its antigen is unidentified. With a duration under 3 months, ophthalmopathy in the donors showed moderate-to-severe activity, CAS ≥3 and NOSPECS ≥4. PBMCs were isolated from a roughly 9 ml sample of fresh peripheral blood. The TCR beta CDR3 regions underwent amplification from RNA transcripts. After a first-round RT-PCR with HTBI primers, a second-round multiplex PCR was run. MiXCR was run by TCRdb on the multiplex PCR reads, yielding one entry per CDR3 protein. The table lists 500,000 to 800,000 distinct CDR3 sequences, approximately 39% of them singletons, with more than 2.5% in the top ten. Germline V gene lookup returns CDR1 MGHDK and CDR2 SYGVNS. The CDR3 spans 15 residues. The V end was cut by 3 bases, the J end by 3 bases, with 14 bases between.

The chain is built from TRBV25-1 and TRBJ1-2; no clear D. This clonotype originated in an adult man with Graves' ophthalmopathy. Material for sequencing was peripheral blood. The CDR3 reads CASSEPGEKDYGYTF. The CDR3 DNA sequence: TGTGCCAGCAGTGAGCCTGGGGAAAAAGACTATGGCTACACCTTC.